The sequence of this T cell receptor (beta chain) was determined in a study of glioma-infiltrating T cells. Points from the study as a whole: Gliomas, especially low-grade, showed above-expected tissue-blood divergence; non-neoplastic patients showed below. Very few CDR3 sequences were shared between tissue and blood.

The iRepertoire nested amplicon-rescue multiplex PCR amplified TCR alpha and beta CDR3s from RNA. One-step reverse transcription and amplification started from about 100-400 ng of tissue mRNA or PBMC total RNA. TCRdb reprocessed the multiplex PCR reads with MiXCR, giving one entry per CDR3 protein. The table lists around 130,000 distinct CDR3 sequences, 24% of them singletons. Per the germline V gene, CDR1 is DFQATT and CDR2 is SNEGSKA (reference sequence). Between the trimmed V and J ends, which lost 3 bases and 2 bases, there was a span of 12 bases. The CDR3 loop spans 14 amino acids. Ten or more counts support this clonotype. The target antigen is unknown.

The V gene is TRBV20-1, the J gene TRBJ2-3; D is undetermined. Input material: glioma tissue, nonneoplastic brain tissue, or PBMCs (not recorded which). The source of this sequence is a human donor with low-grade glioma or glioblastoma, undergoing nonglioma brain surgery, or in good health (not recorded which). CDR3 DNA: TGCAGTGCTAGCCCTCCGCAAGCCACAGATACGCAGTATTTT. Amino acid sequence: CSASPPQATDTQYF.